This section outlines one T cell receptor (beta chain) sequence together with its context. No antigen is known for it. Trimming stripped 0 bases from V and 4 bases from J, with 10 bases between. Germline V gene data show CDR1 as SGHAT and CDR2 as FQNNGV. This CDR3 spans 15 amino acids. The data belong to a study of PD-1 blockade in classical Hodgkin lymphoma. Study-wide results and limits: The repertoire differences lack a defined cause, possibly disease activity or prior therapy. By C4D1, CD4+ diversity increased significantly, especially in complete responders.

Method: immunoSEQ multiplex PCR; TCRdb's copy keeps in-frame clones and lacks some. The sample shows 30,000 to 45,000 clones, about 86% of them seen only once. All trial patients relapsed after autologous stem cell transplantation. The chain has TRBV11-2 and TRBJ1-5; D not resolved. The source was peripheral blood mononuclear cells (PBMCs), collected before the second cycle of nivolumab. The source of this sequence is a human donor with classical Hodgkin lymphoma. CDR3 sequence reads: CASSLDFDTNQPQHF. Here the CDR3 DNA reads TGTGCCAGCAGCTTAGACTTTGACACTAATCAGCCCCAGCATTTT.